This T cell receptor (beta chain) comes out of a study of persistence of HIV-infected CD4 T cells. At the level of the study: CD4+ T cells responding to CMV or HIV-1 Gag were isolated. A median of 8 years of suppressive ART preceded sampling. Overall study findings and caveats: Within sorted populations, more oligoclonal TCRs accompanied more oligoclonal proviruses. Degenerate expanded CDR3beta sequences were enriched among CMV- and Gag-responding cells.

Germline assignment: CDR1 SGHRS and CDR2 YFSETQ. The V and J ends lost 4 bases and 6 bases, in that order; junction bases with no gene match: 4. The CDR3 is 13 amino acids. Lysates of CMV-infected fibroblasts at approximately 9.6 ug/mL stimulated these cells. CD40L-negative CD69-negative CD45RO-high memory CD4+ T cells were sorted as populations depleted of antigen-responding cells. About this clone itself: Its specificity is unknown.

The immunoSEQ assay was version 4, run in survey mode. TCRdb's table, derived via immunoSEQ multiplex PCR, lists solely in-frame clones and lacks some. The data hold some 41,000 clones, with approximately 80% observed a single time. The V gene is TRBV5-1, the J gene TRBJ1-1; 9 bases line up with TRBD1. This sequence was found in an adult man with HIV who was CMV-seropositive. The material was CD4+ T cells sorted from PBMCs after roughly 18-hour stimulation, obtained from a patient who received antiretroviral therapy. The CDR3 reads CASSPGQGPEAFF. CDR3 sequence (DNA): TGCGCCAGCAGCCCGGGACAGGGCCCTGAAGCTTTCTTT.